The subject of this entry is one T cell receptor beta chain. Its specificity is not known. The CDR3 contains 15 residues. Germline V gene lookup returns CDR1 SGDLS and CDR2 YYNGEE. Deletions cut 0 bases from V and 3 bases from J, with 12 bases between. The record originates from a study of OX40 agonist ivuxolimab in advanced cancers. Study overall: The mean age was approximately 60 years, ranging from about 23 to 85, with 65% to 85% of participants male. Notes on the study in general: The mean number of expanded clones was higher in CD8+ T cells than in CD4+. Doses of 0.1 to 3.0 mg/kg were accompanied by clonal expansion of CD4+ and CD8+ blood T cells by week 6.

Profiled with immunoSEQ multiplex PCR; TCRdb holds only in-frame clones, not every one. The data show under 40,000 clones, roughly 87% seen once. The TCR sequence derives from an adult with an advanced solid tumor such as melanoma, head and neck, liver or kidney cancer. This rearrangement joins TRBV9 to TRBJ2-5; TRBD1 or TRBD2 may be the D gene (6 bases each). The specimen comprised CD4+ or CD8+ T cells sorted from blood, sampled in a trial of the OX40 agonist ivuxolimab. The CDR3 region is CASSVGGARKETQYF. Here the CDR3 DNA reads TGTGCCAGCAGCGTAGGGGGGGCCCGAAAAGAGACCCAGTACTTC.